Listed below are T cell receptor beta chains from one sample, sequenced in a study of blood T cell repertoires in COVID-19. The data were produced by immunoSEQ multiplex PCR, yet TCRdb's version contains in-frame clones alone and is incomplete. Among around 250,000 clones, roughly nine tenths were seen once, and the ten largest hold 6.2%. What was sequenced was peripheral blood. All receptors derive from a man between 60 and 70 years old with acute or convalescent COVID-19. CDR3s include the opening cysteine and the closing phenylalanine or tryptophan. The order of the fields is D gene, V gene, clone size, J gene, CDR3 DNA, CDR3 protein. A D gene is named only where the DNA matches it firmly. Rows may omit the clone size; those that give it use once, few, many or a size class.

D: TRBD2; V: TRBV7-2; size: once; J: TRBJ2-1; DNA: TGTGCCAGCAGCTCTTACAGGGGGACTAGCGGGAGGGCCAATGAGCAGTTCTTC; CDR3: CASSSYRGTSGRANEQFF
D: NA; V: TRBV5-5; size: NA; J: TRBJ1-4; DNA: TGTGCCAGCAGCCTCAGTAGACAGCCGAATGAAAAACTGTTTTTT; CDR3: CASSLSRQPNEKLFF
D: TRBD1; V: TRBV28; size: NA; J: TRBJ1-1; DNA: TGTGCCAGCACCCACGCAGGGGGCATAGGGAACACTGAAGCTTTCTTT; CDR3: CASTHAGGIGNTEAFF
D: NA; V: TRBV28; size: NA; J: TRBJ2-1; DNA: TGTGCCAGCAGTCCGGCCGGGGTAGAGATCAACAATGAGCAGTTCTTC; CDR3: CASSPAGVEINNEQFF
D: TRBD1; V: TRBV30; size: NA; J: TRBJ1-6; DNA: TGTGCCTGGAGCGACAGGGGGCCCTCGGATTCACCCCTCCACTTT; CDR3: CAWSDRGPSDSPLHF
D: NA; V: TRBV19; size: NA; J: TRBJ2-7; DNA: TGTGCCAGTAGTACGGGGGACGATGGGGCCTACGAGCAGTACTTC; CDR3: CASSTGDDGAYEQYF
D: TRBD1; V: TRBV7-2; size: NA; J: TRBJ2-6; DNA: TGTGCCAGCAGCTTAATGGGACAGGGGGCCGCTGGGGCCAACGTCCTGACTTTC; CDR3: CASSLMGQGAAGANVLTF
D: NA; V: TRBV30; size: NA; J: TRBJ1-2; DNA: TGTGCCTGGGGAGGGAGCAGTTACACCAACTATGGCTACACCTTC; CDR3: CAWGGSSYTNYGYTF
D: NA; V: TRBV19; size: NA; J: TRBJ2-7; DNA: TGTGCCAGTAGTTATCGGGAAGGCTCCTACGAGCAGTACTTC; CDR3: CASSYREGSYEQYF
D: NA; V: TRBV7-2; size: NA; J: TRBJ2-7; DNA: TGTGCCAGCAGCTTAGGTAGCGGTGGGGTCTACGAGCAGTACTTC; CDR3: CASSLGSGGVYEQYF
D: NA; V: TRBV6-2/TRBV6-3; size: NA; J: TRBJ1-1; DNA: TGTGCCAGCAGTTACTCGCGGCACCTTGGGACTGAAGCTTTCTTT; CDR3: CASSYSRHLGTEAFF
D: NA; V: TRBV4-1; size: once; J: TRBJ2-2; DNA: TGCGCCAGCAGCCAAGAGTCCAAGGGAGCGAACACCGGGGAGCTGTTTTTT; CDR3: CASSQESKGANTGELFF
D: NA; V: TRBV19; size: NA; J: TRBJ2-7; DNA: TGTGCCAGTAGTAGGTCCGGGACAAGCGGCCCCTACGAGCAGTACTTC; CDR3: CASSRSGTSGPYEQYF
D: TRBD2; V: TRBV9; size: NA; J: TRBJ2-2; DNA: TGTGCCAGCAGCCCACGTTTTAGCGGGAGCGGGGAGCTGTTTTTT; CDR3: CASSPRFSGSGELFF
D: NA; V: TRBV3-1/TRBV3-2; size: NA; J: TRBJ2-2; DNA: TGTGCCAGCAGCCTCCAAGGGGAAGGGACCGGGGAGCTGTTTTTT; CDR3: CASSLQGEGTGELFF
D: NA; V: TRBV6-5; size: many; J: TRBJ2-7; DNA: TGTGCCAGCAGCGAGACTACCTACGAGCAGTACTTC; CDR3: CASSETTYEQYF
D: TRBD1; V: TRBV11-2; size: NA; J: TRBJ1-4; DNA: TGTGCCAGCAGCTTAGCGACAGGGGCGGAGGAAAAACTGTTTTTT; CDR3: CASSLATGAEEKLFF
D: TRBD1; V: TRBV18; size: NA; J: TRBJ2-2; DNA: TGTGCCAGCTCACTCGACAGGGTCCTAACCGGGGAGCTGTTTTTT; CDR3: CASSLDRVLTGELFF
D: TRBD1; V: TRBV30; size: NA; J: TRBJ1-6; DNA: TGTGCCTGGAGCGGACAGGGGTTAACGAATTCACCCCTCCACTTT; CDR3: CAWSGQGLTNSPLHF
D: NA; V: TRBV11-1; size: NA; J: TRBJ2-5; DNA: TGTGCCAGCAGCTTAGACCCGGGAGTGGGAGCAGAGACCCAGTACTTC; CDR3: CASSLDPGVGAETQYF
D: NA; V: TRBV19; size: NA; J: TRBJ2-2; DNA: TGTGCCAGTAGTATAGAAATCGCCGGGGAGCTGTTTTTT; CDR3: CASSIEIAGELFF
D: NA; V: TRBV11-2; size: NA; J: TRBJ2-2; DNA: TGTGCCAGCAGCTTAGCGGTCACCGGGGAGCTGTTTTTT; CDR3: CASSLAVTGELFF
D: TRBD1; V: TRBV11-3; size: NA; J: TRBJ1-2; DNA: TGTGCCAGCAGCTCAGGACAGGGGGCCCGCTATGGCTACACCTTC; CDR3: CASSSGQGARYGYTF
D: NA; V: TRBV12-3/TRBV12-4; size: NA; J: TRBJ1-6; DNA: TGTGCCAGCAGTCCAGGGGTTTCACCCCTCCACTTT; CDR3: CASSPGVSPLHF
D: TRBD1; V: TRBV19; size: NA; J: TRBJ1-6; DNA: TGTGCCAGTAGTATTCTGACCGGGCAGGGGGCTTCACCCCTCCACTTT; CDR3: CASSILTGQGASPLHF
D: TRBD2; V: TRBV6-5; size: few; J: TRBJ2-2; DNA: TGTGCCAGCAGTAAAACTAGCGGGAGGGCCGGGGAGCTGTTTTTT; CDR3: CASSKTSGRAGELFF
D: NA; V: TRBV29-1; size: few; J: TRBJ2-3; DNA: TGCAGCGCCCGGACTGGAACAGATACGCAGTATTTT; CDR3: CSARTGTDTQYF
D: NA; V: TRBV7-2; size: NA; J: TRBJ1-6; DNA: TGTGCCAGCAGCCTTACAGAGGGGGCCCTCCACTTT; CDR3: CASSLTEGALHF
D: TRBD2; V: TRBV7-2; size: NA; J: TRBJ2-7; DNA: TGTGCCAGCAGCTTAGTAAGCGGGGCGAGCTCCTACGAGCAGTACTTC; CDR3: CASSLVSGASSYEQYF
D: NA; V: TRBV6-6; size: NA; J: TRBJ2-2; DNA: TGTGCCAGCAGTCCCCACTCCGAGCTGTTTTTT; CDR3: CASSPHSELFF
D: NA; V: TRBV28; size: NA; J: TRBJ1-1; DNA: TGTGCCAGCAGGACCGGGGATGGGGAGGACACTGAAGCTTTCTTT; CDR3: CASRTGDGEDTEAFF
D: NA; V: TRBV5-4; size: NA; J: TRBJ1-1; DNA: TGTGCCAGCAGCCCTGGCACGGGGATCACTGAAGCTTTCTTT; CDR3: CASSPGTGITEAFF
D: NA; V: TRBV19; size: NA; J: TRBJ2-5; DNA: TGTGCCACCCGGGACACCATTGGAGAGACCCAGTACTTC; CDR3: CATRDTIGETQYF